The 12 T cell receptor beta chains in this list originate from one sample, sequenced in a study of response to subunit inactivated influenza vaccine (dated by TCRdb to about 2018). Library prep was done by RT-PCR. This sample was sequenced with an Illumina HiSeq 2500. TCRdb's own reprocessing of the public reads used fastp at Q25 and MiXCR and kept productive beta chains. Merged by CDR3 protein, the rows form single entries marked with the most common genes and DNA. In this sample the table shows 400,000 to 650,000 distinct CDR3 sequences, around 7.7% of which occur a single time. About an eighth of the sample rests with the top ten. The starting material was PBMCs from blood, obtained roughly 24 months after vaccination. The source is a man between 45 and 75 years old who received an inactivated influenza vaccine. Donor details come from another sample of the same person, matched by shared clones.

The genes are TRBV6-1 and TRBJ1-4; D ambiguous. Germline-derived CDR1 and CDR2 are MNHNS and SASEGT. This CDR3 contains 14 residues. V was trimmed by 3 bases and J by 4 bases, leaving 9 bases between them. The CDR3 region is CASSEDFSNEKLFF. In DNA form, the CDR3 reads TGTGCCAGCAGTGAGGACTTTAGTAATGAAAAACTGTTTTTT.

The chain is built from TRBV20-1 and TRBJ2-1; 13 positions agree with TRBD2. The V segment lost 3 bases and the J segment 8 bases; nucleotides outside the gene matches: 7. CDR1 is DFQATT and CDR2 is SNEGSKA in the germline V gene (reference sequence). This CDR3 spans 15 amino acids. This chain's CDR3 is CSARDGLAGVYEQFF. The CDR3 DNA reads TGCAGTGCTAGGGACGGACTAGCGGGAGTCTATGAGCAGTTCTTC.

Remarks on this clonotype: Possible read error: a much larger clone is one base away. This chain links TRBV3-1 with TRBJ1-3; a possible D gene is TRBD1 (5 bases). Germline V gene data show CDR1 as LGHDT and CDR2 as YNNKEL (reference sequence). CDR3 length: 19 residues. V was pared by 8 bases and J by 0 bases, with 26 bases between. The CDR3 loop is CASCLVYSRAYSSGNTIYF. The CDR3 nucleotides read TGTGCCAGCTGTTTAGTCTATTCCAGGGCTTATAGCTCTGGAAACACCATATATTTT.

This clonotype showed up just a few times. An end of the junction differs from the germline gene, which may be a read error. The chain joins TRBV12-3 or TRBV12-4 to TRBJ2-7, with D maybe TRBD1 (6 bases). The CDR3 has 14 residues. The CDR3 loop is CASSLSFPGDRGHF. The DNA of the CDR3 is TGTGCCAGCAGCCTATCATTCCCAGGGGATCGCGGGCACTTC.

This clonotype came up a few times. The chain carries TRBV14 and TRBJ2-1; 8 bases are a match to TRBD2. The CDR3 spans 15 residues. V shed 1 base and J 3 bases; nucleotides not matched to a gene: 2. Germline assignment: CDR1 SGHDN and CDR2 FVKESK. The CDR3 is CASSQAGLVYNEQFF. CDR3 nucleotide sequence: TGTGCCAGCAGCCAAGCGGGACTAGTCTACAATGAGCAGTTCTTC.

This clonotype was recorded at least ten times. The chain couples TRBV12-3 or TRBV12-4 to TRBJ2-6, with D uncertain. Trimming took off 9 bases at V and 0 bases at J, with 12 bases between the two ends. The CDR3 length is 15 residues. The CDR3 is CASRIVSSGANVLTF. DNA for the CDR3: TGTGCCAGTCGAATTGTCAGCTCTGGGGCCAACGTCCTGACTTTC.

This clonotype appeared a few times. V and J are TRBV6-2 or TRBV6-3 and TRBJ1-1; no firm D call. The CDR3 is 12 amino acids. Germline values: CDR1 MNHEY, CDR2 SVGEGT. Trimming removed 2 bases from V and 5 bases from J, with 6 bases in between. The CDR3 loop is CASSYTRTEAFF. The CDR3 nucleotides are TGTGCCAGCAGTTACACACGTACTGAAGCTTTCTTT.

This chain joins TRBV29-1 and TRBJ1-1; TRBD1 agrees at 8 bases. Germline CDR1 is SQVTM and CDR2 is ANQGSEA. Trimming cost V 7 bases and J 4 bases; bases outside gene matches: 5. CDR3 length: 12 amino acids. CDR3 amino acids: CSGRTGFTEAFF. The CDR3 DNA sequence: TGCAGCGGACGGACAGGGTTCACTGAAGCTTTCTTT.

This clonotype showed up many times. The CDR3 DNA reads TGTGCCAGCAGAAGTTGGAGGTCCTACGAGCAGTACTTC. It yields the protein CASRSWRSYEQYF. This rearrangement joins TRBV12-3 or TRBV12-4 to TRBJ2-7; D perhaps matches TRBD2 (5 bases). V was clipped by 6 bases and J by 1 base, with 10 bases between them. The CDR3 runs 13 residues.

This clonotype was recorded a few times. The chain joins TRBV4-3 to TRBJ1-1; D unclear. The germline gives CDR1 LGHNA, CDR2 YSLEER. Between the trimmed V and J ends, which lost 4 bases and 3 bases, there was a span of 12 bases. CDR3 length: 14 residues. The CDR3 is CASSPEVGYTEAFF. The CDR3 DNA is TGCGCCAGCAGCCCCGAGGTGGGGTACACTGAAGCTTTCTTT.

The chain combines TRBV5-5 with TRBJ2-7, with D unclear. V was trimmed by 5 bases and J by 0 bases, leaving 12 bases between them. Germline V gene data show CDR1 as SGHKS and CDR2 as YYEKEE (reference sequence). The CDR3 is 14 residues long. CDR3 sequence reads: CASRDARSSYEQYF. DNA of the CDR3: TGTGCCAGCAGAGATGCCAGATCCTCCTACGAGCAGTACTTC.

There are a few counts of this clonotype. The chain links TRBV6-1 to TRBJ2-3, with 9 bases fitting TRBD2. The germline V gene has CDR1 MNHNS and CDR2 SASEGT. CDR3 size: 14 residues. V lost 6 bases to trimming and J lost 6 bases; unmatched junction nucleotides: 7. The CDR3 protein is CASRTPSGTDTQYF. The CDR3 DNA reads TGTGCCAGCAGAACCCCTAGCGGGACGGATACGCAGTATTTT.